This passage covers 10 T cell receptor beta chains from one sample sequenced in a study of T cell responses to AZD1222 COVID-19 vaccine. Only in-frame clones appear in the TCRdb table, and some are missing; sequencing was by immunoSEQ multiplex PCR. Here the sample spans roughly 80,000 clones, around 87% being singletons. Here the sequenced sample was peripheral blood, taken on day 0 of MenACWY control vaccination. These receptors were obtained from an adult in good health.

This clone showed up just once. The genes are TRBV6-5 and TRBJ2-7; D perhaps matches TRBD2 (6 bases). V was shortened by 6 bases and J by 3 bases, with 12 bases between the two germline ends. Germline V CDR1 and CDR2: MNHEY, SVGAGI. The CDR3 contains 13 residues. In DNA form, the CDR3 reads TGTGCCAGCAGGAGAGCGGGCCACTACGAGCAGTACTTC. Amino acids: CASRRAGHYEQYF.

The genes are TRBV12-5 and TRBJ2-5; 9 nucleotides align to TRBD1. The V and J ends lost 1 base and 4 bases, in that order; junction bases with no gene match: 7. The CDR3 sequence is 16 residues long. Germline lookup yields CDR1 LGHNT and CDR2 FRNRAP. CDR3 region: CASGLARGQGGETQYF. CDR3 DNA: TGTGCTAGTGGTTTGGCCCGGGGACAGGGCGGAGAGACCCAGTACTTC. The full variable domain, in which reference TRBV12-5 and TRBJ2-5 provide the parts outside the CDR3, is DARVTQTPRHKVTEMGQEVTMRCQPILGHNTVFWYRQTMMQGLELLAYFRNRAPLDDSGMPKDRFSAEMPDATLATLKIQPSEPRDSAVYFCASGLARGQGGETQYFGPGTRLLVL.

This clone was detected once. The V and J genes are TRBV5-4 and TRBJ1-4; possible D gene TRBD1, 6 bases. The CDR3 runs 15 residues. With 4 bases removed from V and 8 bases from J, the gap between germline ends came to 18 bases. Germline V gene sequence: CDR1 SGHNT, CDR2 YYREEE (reference sequence). The DNA for the CDR3 is TGTGCCAGCAGCCTGGGGGCCGGGACTACAGAAAAACTGTTTTTT. It translates to CASSLGAGTTEKLFF.

This clone was seen just once. This chain links TRBV3-1 (or the pseudogene TRBV3-2) with TRBJ2-3; weak D call: TRBD1 (5 bases). CDR3 size: 15 residues. Germline V gene sequence: CDR1 LGHDT, CDR2 YNNKEL (reference sequence). V was cut by 1 base and J by 6 bases, with 14 bases left in between. The CDR3 spells CASSQGAGIDDTQYF. In DNA form, the CDR3 reads TGTGCCAGCAGCCAAGGTGCAGGGATAGACGATACGCAGTATTTT.

In nucleotides, the CDR3 is TGTGCCAGCTCACCACTCGCCGGGACCGAAACCTACGAGCAGTACTTC. It yields the protein CASSPLAGTETYEQYF. This rearrangement joins TRBV18 to TRBJ2-7; either TRBD1 or TRBD2 may fit D (5 bases each). In germline, CDR1 is KGHSH, CDR2 LQKENI. Trimming left V 1 base short and J 2 bases short, with 15 bases between. This CDR3 is built from 16 residues.

The sample holds a few counts of this clone. The chain uses TRBV24-1 and TRBJ1-2; D is unclear. CDR3 length: 13 residues. Trimming removed 1 base at V and 6 bases at J, with 8 bases between. CDR1 is KGHDR and CDR2 is SFDVKD in the germline V gene. This chain's CDR3 is CATSDFGEDGYTF. The CDR3 bases are TGTGCCACCAGTGATTTTGGGGAGGATGGCTACACCTTC.

The rearrangement links TRBV10-3 to TRBJ1-5; 8 nucleotides align to TRBD1. CDR3 length: 17 amino acids. With V trimmed by 0 bases and J by 2 bases, 6 bases remained unmatched. Germline CDR1 ENHRY, CDR2 SYGVKD. The CDR3 protein is CAISESTGAGGNQPQHF. The CDR3 DNA reads TGTGCCATCAGTGAGTCGACAGGGGCCGGGGGCAATCAGCCCCAGCATTTT.

This chain joins TRBV5-1 and TRBJ1-2; D is uncertain. V lost 2 bases to trimming and J lost 6 bases, with 14 bases between them. Germline loops: CDR1 SGHRS, CDR2 YFSETQ. This CDR3 is built from 14 residues. As DNA, the CDR3 is TGCGCCAGCAGCTTCGAGGGAGTAGGACATGGCTACACCTTC. It is translated as CASSFEGVGHGYTF.

This chain uses TRBV20-1 with TRBJ1-3; 10 positions agree with TRBD1. J was trimmed by 4 bases and V by 3 bases; bases with no gene match: 12. Germline V gives CDR1 DFQATT, CDR2 SNEGSKA (reference sequence). CDR3 length: 17 amino acids. CDR3 in DNA: TGCAGTGCTAGTCCCCACGGGACAGGGGCAAACGGAAACACCATATATTTT. This translates into CSASPHGTGANGNTIYF.

V usage is TRBV24-1 and J usage is TRBJ1-1; D remains unclear. The germline V gene encodes CDR1 KGHDR and CDR2 SFDVKD. The CDR3 loop spans 14 amino acids. V shed 4 bases and J shed 2 bases, with 10 bases lying between them. DNA for the CDR3: TGTGCCACCAGTGAAGGGCAGAAAAACACTGAAGCTTTCTTT. Translating gives CATSEGQKNTEAFF.